The 5 T cell receptor beta chains below all came from one sample that was sequenced in a study of metastatic and nonmetastatic thyroid tumors. The entire patient cohort was treatment-naive prior to thyroid surgery. TCRdb used MiXCR to call clones anew from the PCR reads. Found here are some 40,000 clones, roughly 14% of them singletons; the top ten hold around a tenth. The sequencing sample was made of blood. These receptors all come from a female donor with papillary thyroid cancer or a benign thyroid nodule (not recorded which). Some clones in this sample may be carry-over from other donors' samples.

In this sample, this clone turned up a few times. The chain is built from TRBV5-4 and TRBJ2-7; D remains unclear. The CDR3 consists of 14 residues. Trimming stripped 3 bases from V and 1 base from J, with 11 bases between. The V gene's germline CDR1 is SGHNT and CDR2 YYREEE (reference sequence). Written as DNA, the CDR3 is TGTGCCAGCAGCTCGGGCCGCCCTTCCTACGAGCAGTACTTC. Its translation: CASSSGRPSYEQYF.

In its sample, this clone was seen many times. The genes are TRBV6-1 and TRBJ1-2; D possibly corresponds to TRBD1 (5 bases). The CDR3 spans 13 residues. CDR1 and CDR2 (germline): MNHNS, SASEGT. V was pared by 6 bases and J by 7 bases, with 15 bases between. This CDR3 reads CASRTGQGGGYTF. In DNA, the CDR3 is TGTGCCAGCAGAACCGGGCAGGGTGGTGGCTACACCTTC.

This clone was observed many times. The V gene is TRBV6-5, the J gene TRBJ2-6; 13 nucleotides match TRBD2. Trimming removed 2 bases from V and 1 base from J; junction bases left unmatched: 5. The CDR3 contains 19 residues. CDR1 and CDR2 (germline): MNHEY, SVGAGI. Here the CDR3 DNA reads TGTGCCAGCAGTTACCCCGGGACTAGCGGGAAGTCTGGGGCCAACGTCCTGACTTTC. It specifies CASSYPGTSGKSGANVLTF.

This clone has a count of ten or more. V gene TRBV4-1 combines with J gene TRBJ2-7; no clear D gene. V was pared by 0 bases and J by 5 bases, with 11 bases between. The CDR3 is 14 residues long. Germline V CDR1 and CDR2: MGHRA, YSYEKL. The CDR3 protein is CASSQDGESNEQYF. The DNA for the CDR3 is TGCGCCAGCAGCCAAGATGGGGAAAGCAACGAGCAGTACTTC.

Many counts were recorded for this clone. V and J are TRBV11-2 and TRBJ2-2; weak D call: TRBD2 (6 bases). Germline CDR1 reads SGHAT; CDR2 reads FQNNGV. The V gene lost 4 bases and the J gene lost 2 bases, with 11 bases spanning the gap. The CDR3 is 15 residues long. The CDR3 loop reads CASSWDFFNTGELFF. DNA for the CDR3: TGTGCCAGCAGCTGGGACTTCTTTAACACCGGGGAGCTGTTTTTT.